The 6 T cell receptor beta chains in this list originate from one sample, sequenced in a study of siplizumab effects on memory and regulatory T cells (dated by TCRdb to between 2018 and 2020). Libraries were built with the immunoSEQ multiplex PCR assay. Imported from immuneACCESS, the table was reduced by TCRdb to in-frame sequences with V and J called. These copies leave out some clones; in studies compared against another copy, an unresolved V gene accounts for under half, and the cause of the remainder is not known. The sample table shows 65,000 to 85,000 clones, and around 93% are seen once. The ten biggest clones cover about 5% of the sample. The sequenced sample was CD8+ T cells sorted from blood. Receptors originate from a human donor in good health.

The rearrangement joins TRBV5-6 to TRBJ2-1, with D hard to call. Germline V lookup: CDR1 SGHDT, CDR2 YYEEEE. V gave up 4 bases and J gave up 0 bases, with 8 bases separating them. CDR3 size: 14 residues. CDR3 coding DNA: TGTGCCAGCAGCCGAGGAAGCTCCTACAATGAGCAGTTCTTC. It is translated as CASSRGSSYNEQFF.

This chain uses TRBV4-1 with TRBJ2-3; D is ambiguous. The CDR3 spans 16 residues. V was trimmed by 1 base and J by 0 bases, leaving 11 bases between them. The germline V gene has CDR1 MGHRA and CDR2 YSYEKL. CDR3 DNA sequence: TGCGCCAGCAGCCAAGGGCCCCGGCAAAGCACAGATACGCAGTATTTT. It encodes CASSQGPRQSTDTQYF.

Notes on this clone: The sample holds other DNA sequences that translate to the same CDR3. The chain is built from TRBV29-1 and TRBJ1-2; D unclear. CDR3 length equals 11 residues. CDR1 is SQVTM and CDR2 is ANQGSEA in the germline V gene. V dropped 4 bases and J dropped 1 base, with 4 bases sitting between them. The CDR3 loop reads CSVADNYGYTF. CDR3 coding DNA: TGCAGCGTTGCGGATAACTATGGCTACACCTTC.

V gene TRBV6-5 combines with J gene TRBJ1-6, with D tentatively TRBD1 (5 bases). V gave up 2 bases and J gave up 0 bases, with 8 bases separating them. The CDR3 contains 16 residues. CDR1 is MNHEY, CDR2 SVGAGI, per germline. The CDR3 nucleotides read TGTGCCAGCAGTTACGAGACAGCCTCCTATAATTCACCCCTCCACTTT. Translating it yields CASSYETASYNSPLHF.

The chain couples TRBV14 to TRBJ2-7, with a possible D match to TRBD1 (6 bases). The CDR3 totals 14 residues. The V and J ends lost 1 base and 5 bases respectively, with 12 bases between them. From germline, CDR1 is SGHDN and CDR2 FVKESK. The CDR3 region is CASSQAGGYDEQYF. CDR3 DNA sequence: TGTGCCAGCAGCCAAGCTGGGGGCTACGACGAGCAGTACTTC.

The V gene is TRBV4-3, the J gene TRBJ2-5; possibly TRBD2 for D (7 bases). The CDR3 covers 15 residues. Germline V gene lookup returns CDR1 LGHNA and CDR2 YSLEER. Trimming removed 0 bases at V and 5 bases at J, with 13 bases between. CDR3 in DNA: TGCGCCAGCAGCCAAGAGGGAGGGGGAGGGGAGACCCAGTACTTC. It is translated as CASSQEGGGGETQYF.